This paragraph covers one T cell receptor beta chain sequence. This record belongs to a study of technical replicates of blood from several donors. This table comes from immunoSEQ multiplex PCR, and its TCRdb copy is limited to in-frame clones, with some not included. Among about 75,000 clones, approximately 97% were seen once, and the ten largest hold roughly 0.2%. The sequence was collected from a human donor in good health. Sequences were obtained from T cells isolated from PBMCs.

The CDR3 sequence: CASSLALANTEAFF. The DNA for the CDR3 is TGTGCCAGCAGCTTAGCGTTAGCGAACACTGAAGCTTTCTTT. This chain connects TRBV7-9 to TRBJ1-1, with unresolved D. Deletions cut 0 bases from V and 1 base from J, with 6 bases between. Germline V gene sequence: CDR1 SEHNR, CDR2 FQNEAQ (reference sequence). The CDR3 sequence is 14 residues long. Complete variable domain (other parts from reference TRBV7-9 and TRBJ1-1): DTGVSQNPRHKITKRGQNVTFRCDPISEHNRLYWYRQTLGQGPEFLTYFQNEAQLEKSRLLSDRFSAERPKGSFSTLEIQRTEQGDSAMYLCASSLALANTEAFFGQGTRLTVV.